Below are 5 T cell receptor beta chains sequenced from a single sample in a study of beta chain features in type 1 diabetes. Reverse transcription of all isolated RNA meant that expressed TCRB transcripts were sequenced. Generated by immunoSEQ multiplex PCR, the TCRdb table keeps only in-frame clones and is missing some. This sample has almost 350,000 clones, with approximately 8% found just once. The sample comprised central memory CD4+ T cells from blood. These receptors all stem from a woman between 18 and 29 years old in good health.

This clone was counted only a few times. J is TRBJ2-2 and V is TRBV7-2; D ambiguous. The germline V gene encodes CDR1 SGHTA and CDR2 FQGNSA. The CDR3 consists of 12 residues. V lost 5 bases to trimming and J lost 6 bases, with 7 bases between them. The chain's CDR3 is CASSHESGELFF. In DNA, the CDR3 is TGTGCCAGCAGCCACGAATCCGGGGAGCTGTTTTTT.

This rearrangement joins TRBV29-1 to TRBJ2-5; 8 nucleotides align to TRBD1. This CDR3 region has 14 residues. V lost 3 bases, J lost 6 bases, and 9 bases stayed unmatched. Germline assignment: CDR1 SQVTM and CDR2 ANQGSEA. The CDR3 nucleotides are TGCAGCGTTGATATGGCAGGGGGCCGGAAGACCCAGTACTTC. This translates into CSVDMAGGRKTQYF. The full variable domain, its missing parts supplied by reference TRBV29-1 and TRBJ2-5, is SAVISQKPSRDICQRGTSLTIQCQVDSQVTMMFWYRQQPGQSLTLIATANQGSEATYESGFVIDKFPISRPNLTFSTLTVSNMSPEDSSIYLCSVDMAGGRKTQYFGPGTRLLVL.

V gene TRBV4-3 combines with J gene TRBJ1-1; 10 bases agree with TRBD1. The V gene end was trimmed by 0 bases and the J gene end by 3 bases; junction bases not matched to a gene: 1. The germline gives CDR1 LGHNA, CDR2 YSLEER. The CDR3 consists of 15 residues. CDR3 residues: CASSQEDRGYTEAFF. The DNA of the CDR3 is TGCGCCAGCAGCCAAGAGGACAGGGGGTACACTGAAGCTTTCTTT.

The V gene is TRBV29-1, the J gene TRBJ2-5; no definite D call. V was clipped by 4 bases and J by 5 bases, with 5 bases between them. This CDR3 is built from 10 residues. In germline, CDR1 is SQVTM, CDR2 ANQGSEA. As DNA, the CDR3 is TGCAGCGTTGCCGACGAGACCCAGTACTTC. Protein product: CSVADETQYF.

This clone has more than one count but fewer than ten. The chain couples TRBV7-2 to TRBJ1-5, with 10 positions matching TRBD1. Trimming cost V 2 bases and J 4 bases; bases outside gene matches: 5. CDR1 SGHTA and CDR2 FQGNSA come from the germline V gene. CDR3 size: 16 residues. The CDR3 spells CASSLRQGAGNQPQHF. The DNA for the CDR3 is TGTGCCAGCAGCTTAAGACAGGGGGCAGGGAATCAGCCCCAGCATTTT.